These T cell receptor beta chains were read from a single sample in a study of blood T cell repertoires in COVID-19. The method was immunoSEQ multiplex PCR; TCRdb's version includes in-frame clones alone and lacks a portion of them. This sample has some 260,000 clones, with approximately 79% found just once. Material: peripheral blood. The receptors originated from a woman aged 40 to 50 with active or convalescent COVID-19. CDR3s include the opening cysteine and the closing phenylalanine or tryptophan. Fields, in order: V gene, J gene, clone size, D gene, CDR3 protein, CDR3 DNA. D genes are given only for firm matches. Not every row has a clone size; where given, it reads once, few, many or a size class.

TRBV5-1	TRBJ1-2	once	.	CASSLESGYGYTF	TGCGCCAGCAGCTTGGAGAGTGGCTATGGCTACACCTTC
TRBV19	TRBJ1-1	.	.	CASRSQGPNTEAFF	TGTGCCAGTAGGTCACAGGGACCGAACACTGAAGCTTTCTTT
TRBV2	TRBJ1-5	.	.	CASSNREGIRNQPQHF	TGTGCCAGCAGTAACAGGGAAGGAATACGGAATCAGCCCCAGCATTTT
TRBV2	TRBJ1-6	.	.	CASQAGRNSPLHF	TGTGCCAGCCAAGCAGGGAGGAATTCACCCCTCCACTTT
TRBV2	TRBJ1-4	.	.	CASSEGRPSFATNEKLFF	TGTGCCAGCAGTGAAGGCAGGCCCTCCTTTGCAACTAATGAAAAACTGTTTTTT
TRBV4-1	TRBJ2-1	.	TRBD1	CASSQDSGTGVFDEQFF	TGCGCCAGCAGCCAAGACTCCGGGACAGGGGTTTTTGATGAGCAGTTCTTC
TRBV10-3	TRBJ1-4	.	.	CAISQASTNEKLFF	TGTGCCATCAGTCAGGCTTCAACTAATGAAAAACTGTTTTTT
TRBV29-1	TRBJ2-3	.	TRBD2	CSAERGGVPDTQYF	TGCAGCGCTGAGCGGGGGGGCGTCCCAGATACGCAGTATTTT
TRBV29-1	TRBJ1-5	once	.	CSVQGGNQPQHF	TGCAGTGTTCAGGGAGGAAATCAGCCCCAGCATTTT
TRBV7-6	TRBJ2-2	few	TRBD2	CASSISGGAWPTGELFF	TGTGCCAGCAGCATTAGCGGGGGGGCCTGGCCCACCGGGGAGCTGTTTTTT
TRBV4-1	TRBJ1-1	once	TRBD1	CASSQLTGTGNTEAFF	TGCGCCAGCAGCCAGTTGACAGGGACGGGGAACACTGAAGCTTTCTTT
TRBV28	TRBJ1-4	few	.	CASSSFEAGNNEKLFF	TGTGCCAGCAGTTCCTTTGAAGCGGGAAATAATGAAAAACTGTTTTTT
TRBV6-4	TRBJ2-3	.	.	CASSVRGSTDTQYF	TGTGCCAGCAGTGTAAGGGGATCGACAGATACGCAGTATTTT
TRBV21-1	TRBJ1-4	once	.	CASSNMGQGKKLFF	TGTGCCAGCAGCAATATGGGACAGGGAAAAAAACTGTTTTTT
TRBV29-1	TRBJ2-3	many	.	CSVGAADTQYF	TGCAGCGTTGGAGCGGCAGATACGCAGTATTTT
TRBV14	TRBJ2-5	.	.	CASSRLDSRGETQYF	TGTGCCAGCAGCCGTTTGGACTCCCGAGGGGAGACCCAGTACTTC
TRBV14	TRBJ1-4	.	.	CASSQGGATNEKLFF	TGTGCCAGCAGCCAAGGCGGGGCAACTAATGAAAAACTGTTTTTT